The TCR beta chain under discussion was sequenced for a study of blood T cell repertoires in COVID-19. Study-level background: Samples taken during acute and convalescent COVID-19 were collected in the United States, Italy and Spain.

Trimming removed 4 bases from V and 5 bases from J, with 8 bases in between. From germline, CDR1 is LNHDA and CDR2 SQIVND (reference sequence). The CDR3 is 12 amino acids. Profiled with immunoSEQ multiplex PCR; TCRdb holds only in-frame clones, not every one. Of about 96,000 clones listed, around 84% are singletons. Sequencing was carried out using peripheral blood. This TCR was recovered from a woman aged 55-70 years with acute or convalescent COVID-19. The chain couples TRBV19 to TRBJ1-2; the D is unclear. The CDR3 sequence: CASSSDTYGYTF. The DNA of the CDR3 is TGTGCCAGTAGTAGCGACACTTATGGCTACACCTTC.